The rows below give T cell receptor beta chains drawn from one sample of a study of T cell responses to AZD1222 COVID-19 vaccine. This table comes from immunoSEQ multiplex PCR, and its TCRdb copy is limited to in-frame clones, with some not included. There are roughly 100,000 clones in the sample; 85% to 90% occur only once, and about 26% lies in the top ten. Sequencing was performed on peripheral blood, taken on day 0 of AZD1222 vaccination. The receptors were sampled from an adult in good health. Each CDR3 is given with its conserved first and last residue. The D gene is left open where the match is weak.

cdr3_aa: CASSPTSGSISDEQFF
v_call: TRBV4-2
d_call: TRBD2
cdr3_length: 16

cdr3_aa: CASSLRQGNGYTF
v_call: TRBV4-1
d_call: TRBD1
cdr3_length: 13

cdr3_aa: CASRTGATDTQYF
v_call: TRBV6-5
d_call: TRBD1
cdr3_length: 13

cdr3_aa: CASSLGAGPSYEQYF
v_call: TRBV7-2
d_call: .
cdr3_length: 15

cdr3_aa: CASRTVGNQPQHF
v_call: TRBV2
d_call: .
cdr3_length: 13

cdr3_aa: CASSSDRGDGYTF
v_call: TRBV7-2
d_call: TRBD1
cdr3_length: 13

cdr3_aa: CASRRNVDRTHSYNEQFF
v_call: TRBV7-9
d_call: TRBD1
cdr3_length: 18

cdr3_aa: CAWSVRDRGREQYF
v_call: TRBV30
d_call: TRBD1
cdr3_length: 14

cdr3_aa: CASSPRGRESSYEQYF
v_call: TRBV23-1
d_call: .
cdr3_length: 16

cdr3_aa: CASSSAGGLTDTQYF
v_call: TRBV5-1
d_call: .
cdr3_length: 15

cdr3_aa: CASSQTGHPSSYEQYF
v_call: TRBV4-3
d_call: .
cdr3_length: 16

cdr3_aa: CASSPPWGSDTQYF
v_call: TRBV18
d_call: .
cdr3_length: 14

cdr3_aa: CASSFPRDRFSYEQYF
v_call: TRBV28
d_call: TRBD1
cdr3_length: 16

cdr3_aa: CASSYGRTDTQYF
v_call: TRBV5-4
d_call: .
cdr3_length: 13

cdr3_aa: CASSIGQGDYGYTF
v_call: TRBV5-1
d_call: TRBD1
cdr3_length: 14

cdr3_aa: CASSPQTGVTGELFF
v_call: TRBV4-1
d_call: TRBD1
cdr3_length: 15

cdr3_aa: CASSFLAGGGYTF
v_call: TRBV7-9
d_call: TRBD1
cdr3_length: 13

cdr3_aa: CASSPPRTGVDEQYF
v_call: TRBV18
d_call: TRBD1
cdr3_length: 15

cdr3_aa: CASSQAQGAGELFF
v_call: TRBV14
d_call: .
cdr3_length: 14

cdr3_aa: CASSLRGGEAFF
v_call: TRBV6-5
d_call: .
cdr3_length: 12

cdr3_aa: CASTLFTADEQFF
v_call: TRBV7-2
d_call: .
cdr3_length: 13

cdr3_aa: CASSLEGIRNYGYTF
v_call: TRBV5-1
d_call: .
cdr3_length: 15

cdr3_aa: CAIGGLYEKLFF
v_call: TRBV28
d_call: .
cdr3_length: 12

cdr3_aa: CASSFPGTGLRNEQFF
v_call: TRBV11-2
d_call: TRBD1
cdr3_length: 16

cdr3_aa: CASSYLAGGPSEQYF
v_call: TRBV6-5
d_call: TRBD2
cdr3_length: 15

cdr3_aa: CASTRVGDRTYEQYF
v_call: TRBV19
d_call: .
cdr3_length: 15

cdr3_aa: CASSVEQGWTDTQYF
v_call: TRBV9
d_call: .
cdr3_length: 15

cdr3_aa: CASSSGLEAFF
v_call: TRBV11-3
d_call: .
cdr3_length: 11

cdr3_aa: CASSQRGMLLTFTDTQYF
v_call: TRBV28
d_call: .
cdr3_length: 18

cdr3_aa: CASSYSTGLNEKLFF
v_call: TRBV6-5
d_call: TRBD1
cdr3_length: 15

cdr3_aa: CASSLMTMGQGYGYTF
v_call: TRBV28
d_call: TRBD1
cdr3_length: 16

cdr3_aa: CASTPGQGYEQYF
v_call: TRBV5-4
d_call: TRBD1
cdr3_length: 13

cdr3_aa: CASNPLSGRYNEQFF
v_call: TRBV23-1
d_call: TRBD2
cdr3_length: 15

cdr3_aa: CSVVEGTDTQYF
v_call: TRBV29-1
d_call: .
cdr3_length: 12

cdr3_aa: CASSLGQGASYEQYF
v_call: TRBV3-1/TRBV3-2
d_call: TRBD1
cdr3_length: 15

cdr3_aa: CASSSARTGRQETQYF
v_call: TRBV5-1
d_call: TRBD1
cdr3_length: 16

cdr3_aa: CASSYLKIDNEQFF
v_call: TRBV6-5
d_call: .
cdr3_length: 14

cdr3_aa: CASSKTSGSFGDTQYF
v_call: TRBV7-2
d_call: TRBD2
cdr3_length: 16

cdr3_aa: CASSFRGTNTGELFF
v_call: TRBV7-2
d_call: TRBD1
cdr3_length: 15

cdr3_aa: CASSQGLANTGELFF
v_call: TRBV11-3
d_call: .
cdr3_length: 15

cdr3_aa: CASSTGPRSEQYF
v_call: TRBV18
d_call: .
cdr3_length: 13

cdr3_aa: CATSELAAGTNTGELFF
v_call: TRBV24-1
d_call: .
cdr3_length: 17

cdr3_aa: CASSSTGISGANVLTF
v_call: TRBV28
d_call: .
cdr3_length: 16

cdr3_aa: CASSPGTREQPQHF
v_call: TRBV5-1
d_call: .
cdr3_length: 14

cdr3_aa: CSVERVAAGNTIYF
v_call: TRBV29-1
d_call: .
cdr3_length: 14

cdr3_aa: CASQPGGTDTQYF
v_call: TRBV5-1
d_call: .
cdr3_length: 13

cdr3_aa: CASSLVQGMVDTEAFF
v_call: TRBV5-1
d_call: .
cdr3_length: 16

cdr3_aa: CASSSSPTSGSREQYF
v_call: TRBV7-2
d_call: TRBD2
cdr3_length: 16

cdr3_aa: CASSELGVSYEQYF
v_call: TRBV6-1
d_call: .
cdr3_length: 14

cdr3_aa: CASSFGVFTAGGYQETQYF
v_call: TRBV27
d_call: TRBD2
cdr3_length: 19

cdr3_aa: CASRVWDSPYEQYF
v_call: TRBV27
d_call: TRBD1
cdr3_length: 14

cdr3_aa: CASSGPLSYEQYF
v_call: TRBV5-4
d_call: .
cdr3_length: 13

cdr3_aa: CASSLRDAGTDTQYF
v_call: TRBV7-9
d_call: .
cdr3_length: 15

cdr3_aa: CASCPGTDTQYF
v_call: TRBV6-2/TRBV6-3
d_call: .
cdr3_length: 12

cdr3_aa: CASSTSGGYGYTF
v_call: TRBV28
d_call: TRBD1
cdr3_length: 13

cdr3_aa: CASSPLRVGDTQYF
v_call: TRBV18
d_call: .
cdr3_length: 14

cdr3_aa: CASSPESGAFF
v_call: TRBV6-6
d_call: .
cdr3_length: 11

cdr3_aa: CASSERTGLNNQPQHF
v_call: TRBV6-1
d_call: .
cdr3_length: 16

cdr3_aa: CASSTEGLIGAEAFF
v_call: TRBV5-1
d_call: .
cdr3_length: 15